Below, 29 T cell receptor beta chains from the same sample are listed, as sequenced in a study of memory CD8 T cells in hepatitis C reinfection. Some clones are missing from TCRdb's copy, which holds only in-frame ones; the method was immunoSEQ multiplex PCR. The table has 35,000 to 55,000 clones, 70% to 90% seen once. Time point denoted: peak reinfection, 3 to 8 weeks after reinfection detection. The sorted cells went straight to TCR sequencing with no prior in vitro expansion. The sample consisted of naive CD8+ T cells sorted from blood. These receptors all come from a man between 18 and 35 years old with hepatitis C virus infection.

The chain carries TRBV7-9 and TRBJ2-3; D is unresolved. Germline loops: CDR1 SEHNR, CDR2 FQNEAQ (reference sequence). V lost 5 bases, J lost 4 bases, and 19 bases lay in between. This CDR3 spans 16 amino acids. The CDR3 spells CASSNPPGALADTQYF. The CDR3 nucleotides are TGTGCCAGCAGCAACCCCCCGGGTGCCCTGGCAGATACGCAGTATTTT.

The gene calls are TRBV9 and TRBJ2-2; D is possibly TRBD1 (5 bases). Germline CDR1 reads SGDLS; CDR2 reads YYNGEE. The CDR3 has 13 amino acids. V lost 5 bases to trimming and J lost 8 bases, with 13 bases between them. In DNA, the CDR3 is TGTGCCAGCAGTCCCCCAGGGTTTGGGGAGCTGTTTTTT. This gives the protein CASSPPGFGELFF.

This CDR3 reads CASSEGQDLSGNTIYF. Written as DNA, the CDR3 is TGTGCCAGCAGTGAAGGACAGGACCTCTCTGGAAACACCATATATTTT. V is TRBV2 and J is TRBJ1-3; perhaps TRBD1 as D (6 bases). V was shortened by 1 base and J by 0 bases, with 10 bases between the two germline ends. The length of the CDR3 is 16 residues. Germline-derived CDR1 and CDR2 are SNHLY and FYNNEI. Full variable domain (remainder filled in from reference TRBV2 and TRBJ1-3): EPEVTQTPSHQVTQMGQEVILRCVPISNHLYFYWYRQILGQKVEFLVSFYNNEISEKSEIFDDQFSVERPDGSNFTLKIRSTKLEDSAMYFCASSEGQDLSGNTIYFGEGSWLTVV.

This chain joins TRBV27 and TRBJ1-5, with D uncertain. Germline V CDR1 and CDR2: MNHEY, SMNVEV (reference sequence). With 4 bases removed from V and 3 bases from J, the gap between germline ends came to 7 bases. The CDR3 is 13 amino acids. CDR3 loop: CASSSFINQPQHF. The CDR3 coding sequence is TGTGCCAGCAGTTCGTTTATCAATCAGCCCCAGCATTTT.

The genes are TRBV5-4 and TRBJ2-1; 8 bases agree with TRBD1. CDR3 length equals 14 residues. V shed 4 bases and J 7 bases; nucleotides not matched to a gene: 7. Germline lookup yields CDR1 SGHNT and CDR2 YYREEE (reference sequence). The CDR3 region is CASSAGQGWNEQFF. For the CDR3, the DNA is TGTGCCAGCAGCGCCGGACAGGGTTGGAATGAGCAGTTCTTC.

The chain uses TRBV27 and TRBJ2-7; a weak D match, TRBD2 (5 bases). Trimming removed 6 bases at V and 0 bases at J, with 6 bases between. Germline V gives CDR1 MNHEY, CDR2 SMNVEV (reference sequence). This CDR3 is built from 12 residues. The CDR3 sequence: CASRGSSYEQYF. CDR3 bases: TGTGCCAGCAGGGGGAGCTCCTACGAGCAGTACTTC.

This CDR3 reads CASSKATPGGHLRKQFF. As DNA, the CDR3 is TGTGCCAGCAGCAAAGCAACCCCGGGGGGACATCTCAGGAAGCAGTTCTTC. This chain connects TRBV21-1 to TRBJ2-1; TRBD2 is taken as the D call from the table, unchecked against the DNA. TRBV21-1 is marked as a pseudogene. CDR3 length equals 17 residues.

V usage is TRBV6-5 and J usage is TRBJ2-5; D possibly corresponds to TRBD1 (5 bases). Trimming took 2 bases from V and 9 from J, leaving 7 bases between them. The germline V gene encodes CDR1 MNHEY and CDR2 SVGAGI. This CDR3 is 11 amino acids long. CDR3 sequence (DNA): TGTGCCAGCAGTTACGAGACAGCCCAGTACTTC. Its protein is CASSYETAQYF.

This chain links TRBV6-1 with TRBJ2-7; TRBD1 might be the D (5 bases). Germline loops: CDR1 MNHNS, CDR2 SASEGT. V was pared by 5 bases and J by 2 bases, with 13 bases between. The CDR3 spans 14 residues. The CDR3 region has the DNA TGTGCCAGCAGTTTTGGGCAGGGTCCCTACGAGCAGTACGTC. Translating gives CASSFGQGPYEQYV.

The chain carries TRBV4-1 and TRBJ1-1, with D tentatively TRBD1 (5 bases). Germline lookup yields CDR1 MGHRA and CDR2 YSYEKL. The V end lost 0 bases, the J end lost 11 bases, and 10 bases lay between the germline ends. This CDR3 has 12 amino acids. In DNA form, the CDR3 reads TGCGCCAGCAGCCAAGATGGGGCCAGGGCTTTCTTT. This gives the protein CASSQDGARAFF.

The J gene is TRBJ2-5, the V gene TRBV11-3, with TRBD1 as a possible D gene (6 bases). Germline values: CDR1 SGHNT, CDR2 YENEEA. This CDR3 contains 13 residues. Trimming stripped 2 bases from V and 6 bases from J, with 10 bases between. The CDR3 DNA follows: TGTGCCAGCAGCTTAAGGGGGACCCAGACCCAGTACTTC. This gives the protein CASSLRGTQTQYF.

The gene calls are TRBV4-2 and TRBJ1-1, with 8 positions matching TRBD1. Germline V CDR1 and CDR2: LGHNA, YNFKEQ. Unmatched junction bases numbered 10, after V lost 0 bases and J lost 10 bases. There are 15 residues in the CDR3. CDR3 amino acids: CASSQETGEGKGAFF. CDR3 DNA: TGTGCCAGCAGCCAAGAGACAGGGGAAGGTAAGGGAGCTTTCTTT.

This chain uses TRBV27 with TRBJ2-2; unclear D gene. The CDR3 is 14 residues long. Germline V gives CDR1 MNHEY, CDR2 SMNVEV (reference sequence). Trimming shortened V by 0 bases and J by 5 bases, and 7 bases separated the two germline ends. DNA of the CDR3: TGTGCCAGCAGTTTATCTGTCCTAACCGGGGAGCTGTTTTTT. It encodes CASSLSVLTGELFF.

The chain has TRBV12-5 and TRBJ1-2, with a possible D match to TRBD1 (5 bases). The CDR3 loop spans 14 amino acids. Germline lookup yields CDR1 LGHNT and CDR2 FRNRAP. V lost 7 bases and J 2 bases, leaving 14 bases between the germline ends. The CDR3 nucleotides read TGTGCTAGTGATCCGACAGATATAAACTATGGCTACACCTTC. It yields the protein CASDPTDINYGYTF.

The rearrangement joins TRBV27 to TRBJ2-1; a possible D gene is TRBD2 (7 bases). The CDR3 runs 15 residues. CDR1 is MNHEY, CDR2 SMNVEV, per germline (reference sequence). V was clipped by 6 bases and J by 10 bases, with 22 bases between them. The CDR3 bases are TGTGCCAGCAGCCCCCTGGCTAGCGGAGGGGGGGAGCAGTTCTTC. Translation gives CASSPLASGGGEQFF.

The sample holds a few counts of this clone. CDR3 nucleotides: TGTGCCATCAGTGGGACAGGGGCACACGAGCAGTACTTC. Its translation: CAISGTGAHEQYF. V and J are TRBV10-3 and TRBJ2-7; 9 bases fit TRBD1. The trim removed 4 bases at V and 5 bases at J, leaving 3 bases unmatched. This CDR3 has 13 residues. CDR1 is ENHRY, CDR2 SYGVKD, per germline.

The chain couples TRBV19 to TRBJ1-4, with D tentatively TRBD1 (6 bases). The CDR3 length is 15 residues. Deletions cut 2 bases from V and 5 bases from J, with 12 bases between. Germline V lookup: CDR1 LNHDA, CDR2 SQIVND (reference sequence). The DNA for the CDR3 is TGTGCCAGTAGTATACTCGACAGGACGAATGAAAAACTGTTTTTT. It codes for CASSILDRTNEKLFF.

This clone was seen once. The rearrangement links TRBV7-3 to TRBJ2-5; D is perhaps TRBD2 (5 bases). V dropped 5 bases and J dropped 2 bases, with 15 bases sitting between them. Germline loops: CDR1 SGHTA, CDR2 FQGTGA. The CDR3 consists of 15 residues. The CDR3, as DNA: TGTGCCAGCAGCCCATCGGGTAGCGTTCAAGAGACCCAGTACTTC. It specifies CASSPSGSVQETQYF.

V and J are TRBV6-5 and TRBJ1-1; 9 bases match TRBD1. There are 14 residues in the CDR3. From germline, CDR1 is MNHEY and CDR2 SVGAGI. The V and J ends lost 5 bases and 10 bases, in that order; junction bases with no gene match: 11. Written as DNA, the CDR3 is TGTGCCAGCAGTATCCGGACAGGGGAGTTTGTAGCTTTCTTT. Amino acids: CASSIRTGEFVAFF.

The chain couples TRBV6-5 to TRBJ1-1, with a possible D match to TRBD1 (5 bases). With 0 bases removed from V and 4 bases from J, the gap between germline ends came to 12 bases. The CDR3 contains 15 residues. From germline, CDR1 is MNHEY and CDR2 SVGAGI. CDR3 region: CASSYSGRGSTEAFF. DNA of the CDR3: TGTGCCAGCAGTTACTCGGGGAGGGGAAGCACTGAAGCTTTCTTT.

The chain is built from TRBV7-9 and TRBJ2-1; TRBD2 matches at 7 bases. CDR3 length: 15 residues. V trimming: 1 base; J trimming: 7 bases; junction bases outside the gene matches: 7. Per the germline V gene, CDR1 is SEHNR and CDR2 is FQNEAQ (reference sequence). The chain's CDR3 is CASSLEGGSRNEQFF. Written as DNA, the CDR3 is TGTGCCAGCAGCTTAGAGGGCGGGAGTAGGAATGAGCAGTTCTTC.

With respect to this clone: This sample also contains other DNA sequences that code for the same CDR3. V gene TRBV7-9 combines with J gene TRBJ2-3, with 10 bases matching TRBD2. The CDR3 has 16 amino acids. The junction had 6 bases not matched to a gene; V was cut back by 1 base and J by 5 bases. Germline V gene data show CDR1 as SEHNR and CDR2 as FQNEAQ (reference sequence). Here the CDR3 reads CASSLVLAGVIDTQYF. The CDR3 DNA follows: TGTGCCAGCAGCTTAGTCCTAGCGGGAGTGATAGATACGCAGTATTTT. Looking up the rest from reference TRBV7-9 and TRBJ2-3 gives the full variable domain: DTGVSQNPRHKITKRGQNVTFRCDPISEHNRLYWYRQTLGQGPEFLTYFQNEAQLEKSRLLSDRFSAERPKGSFSTLEIQRTEQGDSAMYLCASSLVLAGVIDTQYFGPGTRLTVL.

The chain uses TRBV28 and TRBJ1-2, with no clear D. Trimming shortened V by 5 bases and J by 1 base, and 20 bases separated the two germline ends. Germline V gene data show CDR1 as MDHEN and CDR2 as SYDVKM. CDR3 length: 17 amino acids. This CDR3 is CASSETKIRHNNYGYTF. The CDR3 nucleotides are TGTGCCAGCAGTGAAACCAAAATACGACATAATAACTATGGCTACACCTTC.

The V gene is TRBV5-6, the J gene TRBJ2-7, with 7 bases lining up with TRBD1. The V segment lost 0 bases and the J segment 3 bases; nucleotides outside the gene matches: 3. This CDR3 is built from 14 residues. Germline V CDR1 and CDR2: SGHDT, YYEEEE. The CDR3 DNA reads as TGTGCCAGCAGCTTGGGCGCAGGGGGCTACGAGCAGTACGTC. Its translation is CASSLGAGGYEQYV.

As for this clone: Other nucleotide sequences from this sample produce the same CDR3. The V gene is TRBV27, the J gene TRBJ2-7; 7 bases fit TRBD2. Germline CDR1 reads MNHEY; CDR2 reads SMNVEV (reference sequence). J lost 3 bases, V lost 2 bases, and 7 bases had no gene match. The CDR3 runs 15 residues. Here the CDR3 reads CASSLRGTIHYEQYF. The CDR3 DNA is TGTGCCAGCAGTTTACGCGGGACTATCCACTACGAGCAGTACTTC.

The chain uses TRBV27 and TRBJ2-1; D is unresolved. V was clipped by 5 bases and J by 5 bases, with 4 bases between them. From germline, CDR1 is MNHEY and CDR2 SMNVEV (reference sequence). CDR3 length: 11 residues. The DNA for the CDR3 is TGTGCCAGCAGTATAAACAATGAGCAGTTCTTC. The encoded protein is CASSINNEQFF.

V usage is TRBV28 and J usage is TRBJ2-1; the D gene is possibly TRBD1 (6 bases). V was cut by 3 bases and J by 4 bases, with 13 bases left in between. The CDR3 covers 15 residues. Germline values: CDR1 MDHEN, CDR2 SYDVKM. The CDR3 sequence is CASSFGQRLYNEQFF. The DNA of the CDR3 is TGTGCCAGCAGTTTTGGACAGAGACTTTACAATGAGCAGTTCTTC.

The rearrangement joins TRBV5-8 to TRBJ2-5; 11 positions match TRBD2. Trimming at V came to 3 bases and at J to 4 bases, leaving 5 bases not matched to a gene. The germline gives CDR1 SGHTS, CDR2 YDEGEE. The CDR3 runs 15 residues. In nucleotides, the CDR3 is TGTGCCAGCAGCTACGCGACTAGCGGGGTAGAGACCCAGTACTTC. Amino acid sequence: CASSYATSGVETQYF.

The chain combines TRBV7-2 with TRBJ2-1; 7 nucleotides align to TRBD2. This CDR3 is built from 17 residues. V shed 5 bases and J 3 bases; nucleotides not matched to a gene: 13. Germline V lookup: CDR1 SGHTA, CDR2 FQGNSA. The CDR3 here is CASSRALGGRGYNEQFF. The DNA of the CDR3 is TGTGCCAGCAGCCGCGCGTTAGGCGGGAGAGGCTACAATGAGCAGTTCTTC.